The 3 T cell receptor beta chains reported below all come from one sample, sequenced in a study of cytomegalovirus exposure and HLA in healthy donors (dated by TCRdb to 2016 to 2017). Library creation used the immunoSEQ multiplex PCR assay. For the multiplex PCR, a mixture combining 60 forward primers for TCR Vbeta segments and 13 reverse primers for TCR Jbeta segments was used. The immuneACCESS repertoire file appears here via TCRdb, limited to in-frame rearrangements. These files lack a portion of the clones; in checked studies, under half of the deficit traces to unresolved V genes, and the cause of the others is not known. In all, the sample holds 200,000 to 300,000 clones, and just under 80% of those were seen once. Of the sample, around 0.44% falls within the top ten clones. Sequencing was performed on PBMCs. These TCRs come from a boy aged 5-17 years in good health and CMV-seronegative.

The chain employs TRBV6-6 and TRBJ1-1; D is unresolved. The CDR3 loop spans 13 amino acids. V lost 0 bases to trimming and J lost 7 bases, with 9 bases between them. Germline-derived CDR1 and CDR2 are MNHNY and SVGAGI (reference sequence). CDR3 loop: CASSYSIAGEAFF. DNA of the CDR3: TGTGCCAGCAGTTACTCGATTGCGGGTGAAGCTTTCTTT.

In its sample, this clone was seen once. The rearrangement links TRBV15 to TRBJ1-2; 8 nucleotides align to TRBD1. The CDR3 is 16 residues long. CDR1 is LNHNV and CDR2 is YYDKDF in the germline V gene (reference sequence). Trimming took 1 base from V and 2 from J; bases not matched to a gene: 6. The CDR3 sequence: CATSRAGTGQNYGYTF. DNA of the CDR3: TGTGCCACCAGCAGAGCCGGGACAGGTCAGAACTATGGCTACACCTTC.

This clone was observed a few times. The J gene is TRBJ1-2, the V gene TRBV5-4; 7 positions agree with TRBD1. V lost 4 bases, J lost 2 bases, and 5 bases stayed unmatched. Germline CDR1 is SGHNT and CDR2 is YYREEE (reference sequence). CDR3 length equals 14 residues. This CDR3 reads CASSPKGQNYGYTF. CDR3 bases: TGTGCCAGCAGCCCGAAGGGACAGAACTATGGCTACACCTTC.